These T cell receptor beta chains were read from a single sample in a study of T-cell memory formation after mild COVID-19. TCRdb itself ran the 5' RACE reads through MiXCR, one entry per CDR3 protein. The profile covers some 440,000 distinct CDR3 sequences, with around 25% appearing a single time and approximately 12% taken by the ten largest. The sequencing input was PBMCs or a T cell subset sorted from them (not recorded which). The receptors come from an adult woman who had mild COVID-19 (a few samples of this study predate the infection). Cell type and time point are not known. The CDR3 runs from the conserved cysteine through the conserved F or W. Fields, in order: D gene, V gene, clone size, J gene, CDR3 DNA, CDR3 protein. The D gene is left open where the match is weak. Size is stated for part of the rows, as once, few or many counts, or as a class when the clone is expanded.

>.|TRBV7-9|.|TRBJ2-2
TGTGCCAGCAGCTTTAGTGTGAACACCGGGGAGCTGTTTTTT
CASSFSVNTGELFF
>TRBD1|TRBV27|few|TRBJ2-1
TGTGCCAGCAGTTTAGGGGTCAGGGGGAAAGGCAATGGGCAGTTCTTC
CASSLGVRGKGNGQFF
>.|TRBV5-1|few|TRBJ2-7
TGCGCCAGCAGCCCTCCCCGAGCGGAACCCTACGAGCAGTACTTC
CASSPPRAEPYEQYF
>.|TRBV9|few|TRBJ2-1
TGTGCCAGCAGCGTAGTGGGGGCATCCCCATACGAGCAGTTCTTC
CASSVVGASPYEQFF
>TRBD2|TRBV12-3/TRBV12-4|.|TRBJ2-1
TGTGCCTCTTGCGCCGGTAGCGGGGGAGCCTACAATGAGCAGTTCTTC
CASCAGSGGAYNEQFF
>.|TRBV2|.|TRBJ2-1
TGTGCCAGCAGTGAAGTCAGCCGGTACAATGAGCAGTTCTTC
CASSEVSRYNEQFF
>.|TRBV7-2|few|TRBJ2-3
TGTGCCAGCAGCTTAGCGGCGGGAACGAGTTTAGATACGCAGTATTTT
CASSLAAGTSLDTQYF
>TRBD2|TRBV5-5|many|TRBJ2-1
TGTGCCAGCAGCAAGGGACTAGCGGGGGCCATCAATGAGCAGTTCTTC
CASSKGLAGAINEQFF
>TRBD2|TRBV29-1|.|TRBJ2-7
TGCAGCGTACCAGCGGGACCACTAAACTCCTACGAGCAGTACTTC
CSVPAGPLNSYEQYF
>.|TRBV2|.|TRBJ2-1
TGTGCCAGCAGTTTCTATATAGGAACCTACAATGAGCAGTTCTTC
CASSFYIGTYNEQFF
>.|TRBV20-1|few|TRBJ1-5
TGCAGTGCTAGAGATCCTCGCGGGGCTAGGGATCAGCCCCAGCATTTT
CSARDPRGARDQPQHF
>TRBD1|TRBV7-6|few|TRBJ2-7
TGTGCCAGCAGCCCCGACAGGGGGATCTACGAGCAGTACTTC
CASSPDRGIYEQYF
>.|TRBV7-9|.|TRBJ1-2
TGTGCCAGCAGCTTAGGAGTTACGGGAGCCTATGGCTACACCTTC
CASSLGVTGAYGYTF
>.|TRBV29-1|.|TRBJ2-7
TGCAGCGTCTCTTTCGGGACTCCTTACGAGCAGTACTTC
CSVSFGTPYEQYF
>TRBD1|TRBV20-1|few|TRBJ1-6
TGCAGTGCTACCCTTGGACAGGGGGCTACACCCCTCCACTTT
CSATLGQGATPLHF
>.|TRBV5-1|.|TRBJ2-3
TGCGCCAGCAGCCCCTGGTCGCGGGATACGCAGTATTTT
CASSPWSRDTQYF
>.|TRBV18|.|TRBJ1-5
TGTGCCAGCTCACCATACGGTCAGCCCCAGCATTTT
CASSPYGQPQHF
>TRBD1|TRBV6-5|.|TRBJ2-1
TGTGCCAGCAGTCACGACAGGGTTACCTACAGTGAGCAGTTCTTC
CASSHDRVTYSEQFF
>.|TRBV7-9|few|TRBJ2-3
TGTGCCAGCAGCCCCCCGCGTTTGTCGGGCAGCACAGATACGCAGTATTTT
CASSPPRLSGSTDTQYF
>TRBD1|TRBV2|few|TRBJ2-7
TGTGCCAGCAGTGAAGACAGGGGGGCCTACGAGCAGTACTTC
CASSEDRGAYEQYF
>.|TRBV2|few|TRBJ1-2
TGTGCCAGCAGTGAAAGGACAGATCCTCCTTATGGCTACACCTTC
CASSERTDPPYGYTF
>.|TRBV24-1|.|TRBJ2-5
TGTGCCACCAGTGACCGGGGACGGACGCAGGGGACCCAGTACTTC
CATSDRGRTQGTQYF
>.|TRBV5-1|.|TRBJ1-1
TGCGCCAGCCAGAAGGGGAGCGTGAACACTGAAGCTTTCTTT
CASQKGSVNTEAFF
>.|TRBV12-3/TRBV12-4|.|TRBJ2-5
TGTGCCAGCAGTCTAGGTGGCCAGGCCCTACAAGAGACCCAGTACTTC
CASSLGGQALQETQYF
>.|TRBV25-1|.|TRBJ1-1
TGTGCCAGCAGGGCGGAGGGCGGCACTGAAGCTTTCTTT
CASRAEGGTEAFF
>.|TRBV2|.|TRBJ2-1
TGTGCCAGCAGTCTCTTGTACCAGTGGGATGAGCAGTTCTTC
CASSLLYQWDEQFF
>.|TRBV7-2|many|TRBJ1-1
TGTGCCAGCAGCCCCGGGACGGGAATGAACACTGAAGCTTTCTTT
CASSPGTGMNTEAFF
>.|TRBV5-8|.|TRBJ2-3
TGTGCCAGCAGCCTCCTGAGGGGGACAGATACGCAGTATTTT
CASSLLRGTDTQYF
>TRBD1|TRBV7-3|few|TRBJ2-3
TGTGCCAGCAGCGCACACGGACAGGGGACAGATACGCAGTATTTT
CASSAHGQGTDTQYF
>TRBD1|TRBV7-2|.|TRBJ1-5
TGTGCCAGCAGCTCTGGACAGGGGGCTCAGCCCCAGCATTTT
CASSSGQGAQPQHF
>.|TRBV25-1|.|TRBJ1-2
TGTGCCAGCAGTCCACTGGGAAGGGATGGCTACACCTTC
CASSPLGRDGYTF
>.|TRBV15|few|TRBJ2-1
TGTGCCACCAGCAGAGATTGGCAGGGGGGCTACAATGAGCAGTTCTTC
CATSRDWQGGYNEQFF
>.|TRBV2|.|TRBJ1-2
TGTGCCAGCAGTGAACTAGGTAGTGAAATGGACACCACCTTC
CASSELGSEMDTTF
>.|TRBV14|few|TRBJ2-1
TGTGCCAGCAGCCAATTTACGGGGGGCGCATCCCTAAGCTCCTACAATGAGCAGTTCTTC
CASSQFTGGASLSSYNEQFF
>.|TRBV12-3/TRBV12-4|.|TRBJ2-2
TGTGCCAGCAGTTTGACAGGAACGAACACCGGGGAGCTGTTTTTT
CASSLTGTNTGELFF
>TRBD1|TRBV20-1|few|TRBJ1-4
TGCAGTGCCATTACAGGGGTGGATGAAAAACTGTTTTTT
CSAITGVDEKLFF
>.|TRBV5-1|.|TRBJ2-1
TGCGCCAGCAGCTTGGATGGGAACTACAATGAGCAGTTCTTC
CASSLDGNYNEQFF
>TRBD1|TRBV14|.|TRBJ1-1
TGTGCCAGCAGCCAACGGACAGGGACGAACACTGAAGCTTTCTTT
CASSQRTGTNTEAFF
>.|TRBV3-1|.|TRBJ2-5
TGTGCCAGCAGCCTTTTGGACCGTCAGCGGGAGACCCAGTACTTC
CASSLLDRQRETQYF
>.|TRBV5-6|few|TRBJ2-7
TGTGCCAGCAGCTTGGGGACGAGGGGTGGAGGCTACGAGCAGTACTTC
CASSLGTRGGGYEQYF
>.|TRBV4-3|.|TRBJ2-3
TGCGCCAGCAGCCAAGATGCCCTGATCAGGACAGATACGCAGTATTTT
CASSQDALIRTDTQYF
>.|TRBV20-1|.|TRBJ2-7
TGCAGTGCTAGCATGCCCTCACTCTCCTACGAGCAGTACTTC
CSASMPSLSYEQYF